This record covers a single T cell receptor beta chain. This entry belongs to a study of blood T cell repertoires in COVID-19. In the study's own analysis: Researchers report that nucleated cell counts were estimated from reference gene primer amplification. The assay was immunoSEQ multiplex PCR, and TCRdb's table has in-frame clones only and misses some. V and J calls plus clone size are reproduced from that table; the DNA served to infer D and trimming. The top ten clones hold roughly 5.6% of a sample with 85,000 to 130,000 clones, roughly nine tenths of them seen once. Germline V CDR1 and CDR2: MDHEN, SYDVKM. This CDR3 is 13 amino acids long. The junction had 8 bases not matched to a gene; V was cut back by 11 bases and J by 7 bases.

The source is a human donor in a cohort sampled during active COVID-19. The V and J genes are TRBV28 and TRBJ1-2; TRBD1 aligns across 12 bases. Source material: peripheral blood. CDR3 bases: TGTGCCCTAAGGGGACAGGGGGCGTTTGGCTACACCTTC. Protein sequence: CALRGQGAFGYTF.